These 28 T cell receptor beta chains were sequenced from one sample in a study of blood T cell repertoires in COVID-19. Here immunoSEQ multiplex PCR was the method, and the copy in TCRdb shows in-frame clones only, minus some. The table includes over 200,000 clones, around four fifths detected once. Sequencing used peripheral blood. These receptors all stem from a man older than 75 with acute or convalescent COVID-19.

J is TRBJ2-5 and V is TRBV3-1 (or the pseudogene TRBV3-2); maybe TRBD1 (7 bases). Trimming removed 4 bases from V and 4 bases from J, with 10 bases in between. The CDR3 is 13 residues long. Germline CDR1 is LGHDT and CDR2 is YNNKEL (reference sequence). The CDR3 nucleotides read TGTGCCAGCAGCCGCAGGGGGGCAGAGACCCAGTACTTC. As protein: CASSRRGAETQYF.

The gene calls are TRBV28 and TRBJ2-7; possibly TRBD2 for D (5 bases). CDR1 is MDHEN, CDR2 SYDVKM, per germline. Trimming pared 3 bases from V and 6 bases from J, leaving 15 bases between. The CDR3 loop spans 14 amino acids. CDR3 sequence reads: CASSLGSRSREQYF. CDR3 coding DNA: TGTGCCAGCAGTTTGGGGAGTCGGTCTCGCGAGCAGTACTTC.

This clone has just one count. The rearrangement links TRBV30 to TRBJ1-1; 9 bases fit TRBD1. With 3 bases clipped from V and 7 bases from J, the junction kept 9 bases outside the gene matches. Germline assignment: CDR1 GTSNPN and CDR2 SVGIG (reference sequence). This CDR3 region has 14 residues. CDR3 bases: TGTGCCTGGAGAGGAACAGGGGGCATTAGTGAAGCTTTCTTT. This codes for CAWRGTGGISEAFF.

This chain connects TRBV5-1 to TRBJ1-1; D call uncertain. Per the germline V gene, CDR1 is SGHRS and CDR2 is YFSETQ. This CDR3 has 13 residues. V gave up 0 bases and J gave up 3 bases, with 6 bases separating them. CDR3 loop: CASSLELDTEAFF. Written as DNA, the CDR3 is TGCGCCAGCAGCTTGGAACTGGACACTGAAGCTTTCTTT.

The V and J genes are TRBV7-8 and TRBJ2-1, with 12 nucleotides matching TRBD2. The V gene's germline CDR1 is SGHVS and CDR2 FQNEAQ. The length of the CDR3 is 16 residues. V shed 1 base and J 9 bases; nucleotides not matched to a gene: 7. The CDR3 loop is CASSLGGLAGPSEQFF. CDR3 sequence (DNA): TGTGCCAGCAGCTTAGGGGGACTAGCGGGTCCAAGTGAGCAGTTCTTC.

The chain is built from TRBV9 and TRBJ1-2; 8 nucleotides line up with TRBD1. The germline V gene encodes CDR1 SGDLS and CDR2 YYNGEE. The ends lost 4 bases at V and 4 bases at J; junction bases unmatched: 9. This CDR3 has 15 amino acids. The CDR3 protein is CASSTTTGVGYGYTF. The CDR3 coding sequence is TGTGCCAGCAGCACAACGACAGGGGTGGGCTATGGCTACACCTTC.

V is TRBV11-1 and J is TRBJ2-7, with D unresolved. The CDR3 contains 13 residues. Trimming stripped 1 base from V and 4 bases from J, with 8 bases between. Germline V CDR1 and CDR2: SGHAT, FQDESV (reference sequence). CDR3: CASSLDGLYEQYF. The DNA of the CDR3 is TGTGCCAGCAGCTTAGATGGTCTATACGAGCAGTACTTC.

The chain uses TRBV6-2 or TRBV6-3 and TRBJ2-5, with 13 bases that match TRBD2. Trimming took 5 bases from V and 7 from J; bases not matched to a gene: 7. Germline V CDR1 and CDR2: MNHEY, SVGEGT. The CDR3 runs 15 residues. In DNA form, the CDR3 reads TGTGCCAGCAGTCGACTAGCGGGGGGCCGGGGGACCCAGTACTTC. Translated: CASSRLAGGRGTQYF.

As concerns this clone: Other DNA sequences within the sample encode an identical CDR3. The V call is TRBV6-5, the J call TRBJ2-5, with 12 bases that match TRBD1. This CDR3 has 16 amino acids. The V gene's germline CDR1 is MNHEY and CDR2 SVGAGI. V shed 0 bases, J shed 5 bases, and the junction held 4 bases outside the gene matches. CDR3 residues: CASSYSGQGARETQYF. The CDR3 nucleotides read TGTGCCAGCAGTTACTCGGGACAGGGGGCCCGGGAGACCCAGTACTTC.

This chain connects TRBV7-9 to TRBJ2-5; weak D call: TRBD1 (6 bases). V was cut by 5 bases and J by 5 bases, with 6 bases left in between. Germline CDR1 reads SEHNR; CDR2 reads FQNEAQ (reference sequence). The CDR3 has 11 residues. This chain's CDR3 is CASSGQETQYF. The DNA of the CDR3 is TGTGCCAGCAGCGGACAGGAGACCCAGTACTTC.

The J gene is TRBJ1-1, the V gene TRBV29-1, with 8 positions matching TRBD1. This CDR3 spans 14 amino acids. The germline CDR1 and CDR2 sequences are SQVTM and ANQGSEA. V lost 4 bases and J lost 4; bases outside the gene matches: 8. CDR3 loop: CSVVLTGVSTEAFF. CDR3 nucleotides: TGCAGCGTTGTCCTGACAGGGGTATCCACTGAAGCTTTCTTT.

The chain has TRBV11-2 and TRBJ2-3; D might be TRBD2 (5 bases). CDR3 length: 16 amino acids. From germline, CDR1 is SGHAT and CDR2 FQNNGV. V was clipped by 1 base and J by 2 bases, with 13 bases between them. CDR3 sequence reads: CASSLAPGGFTDTQYF. CDR3 DNA: TGTGCCAGCAGCTTAGCCCCCGGCGGGTTCACAGATACGCAGTATTTT.

V is TRBV6-6 and J is TRBJ1-5; TRBD1 matches 9 bases. From germline, CDR1 is MNHNY and CDR2 SVGAGI (reference sequence). V lost 8 bases and J lost 1; bases outside the gene matches: 6. The CDR3 runs to 15 residues. The CDR3 is CASLQQGASNQPQHF. The CDR3 coding sequence is TGTGCCAGCCTCCAACAGGGGGCGAGCAATCAGCCCCAGCATTTT.

As to this clone: The identical CDR3 is also encoded by other nucleotide sequences in the sample. The rearrangement uses TRBV6-1 and TRBJ2-5; D unclear. V lost 1 base and J 5 bases, leaving 5 bases between the germline ends. The CDR3 is made up of 12 amino acids. Germline CDR1 MNHNS, CDR2 SASEGT. Written as DNA, the CDR3 is TGTGCCAGCAGTGAAGGTGAGGAGACCCAGTACTTC. Translation gives CASSEGEETQYF.

The chain links TRBV5-1 to TRBJ2-7; the match to TRBD1 covers 8 bases. Germline V lookup: CDR1 SGHRS, CDR2 YFSETQ. The CDR3 length is 15 residues. Unmatched junction bases numbered 5, after V lost 0 bases and J lost 3 bases. CDR3 loop: CASSLEPGGVYEQYF. The CDR3 nucleotides read TGCGCCAGCAGCTTGGAGCCAGGGGGCGTCTACGAGCAGTACTTC.

This clone was observed a handful of times. In nucleotides, the CDR3 is TGTGCCAGCAGCTGGGGAGGCCCCGACACCGGGGAGCTGTTTTTT. Its translation: CASSWGGPDTGELFF. The rearrangement joins TRBV5-5 to TRBJ2-2, with D possibly being TRBD2 (6 bases). Trimming left V 3 bases short and J 3 bases short, with 12 bases between. Looked up from germline, CDR1 is SGHKS and CDR2 is YYEKEE (reference sequence). The CDR3 spans 15 residues.

This clone was observed a handful of times. The sample contains more than one DNA sequence encoding this CDR3. J is TRBJ2-7 and V is TRBV6-5; 9 nucleotides match TRBD1. The J segment lost 2 bases and the V segment lost 5 bases, leaving 4 bases of the junction unmatched. The CDR3 contains 14 residues. Germline V lookup: CDR1 MNHEY, CDR2 SVGAGI. The CDR3 spells CASSRQGVTYEQYF. CDR3 coding DNA: TGTGCCAGCAGTCGACAGGGGGTTACCTACGAGCAGTACTTC.

The rearrangement links TRBV11-1 to TRBJ2-5; 7 bases match TRBD1. This CDR3 has 16 amino acids. Germline-derived CDR1 and CDR2 are SGHAT and FQDESV (reference sequence). Losses at the gene ends were 5 bases for V and 2 bases for J; bases not matched to a gene: 11. The CDR3 nucleotides read TGTGCCAGCAGCCCAGGGTCAGGGGGACCACAAGAGACCCAGTACTTC. The encoded protein is CASSPGSGGPQETQYF.

This sequence joins TRBV7-2 and TRBJ2-7; 9 bases fit TRBD1. After removal of 3 bases from V and 3 bases from J, the junction contained 0 bases not matched to a gene. Germline V gene sequence: CDR1 SGHTA, CDR2 FQGNSA. The CDR3 has 13 amino acids. For the CDR3, the DNA is TGTGCCAGCAGCTTGACAGGGGGCTACGAGCAGTACTTC. Its translation is CASSLTGGYEQYF.

This chain uses TRBV5-4 with TRBJ2-7, with 7 bases lining up with TRBD2. This CDR3 has 15 residues. Germline V gene data show CDR1 as SGHNT and CDR2 as YYREEE (reference sequence). V lost 5 bases and J lost 0; bases outside the gene matches: 8. Here the CDR3 reads CASSRDYQSSYEQYF. The CDR3 bases are TGTGCCAGCAGTAGGGACTACCAGAGCTCCTACGAGCAGTACTTC.

A word on this clone: Other DNA variants within this sample encode the same CDR3. This rearrangement joins TRBV20-1 to TRBJ2-1; 8 positions match TRBD2. The germline V gene has CDR1 DFQATT and CDR2 SNEGSKA (reference sequence). The CDR3 sequence is 14 residues long. V dropped 3 bases and J dropped 0; count of bases not matched to a gene: 1. DNA of the CDR3: TGCAGTGCTAGTAGCGGGGTCTCCTACAATGAGCAGTTCTTC. Translation gives CSASSGVSYNEQFF.

The chain uses TRBV27 and TRBJ2-1; 7 nucleotides agree with TRBD2. Germline lookup yields CDR1 MNHEY and CDR2 SMNVEV (reference sequence). The CDR3 has 17 residues. The trim removed 0 bases at V and 10 bases at J, leaving 15 bases unmatched. The CDR3 spells CASSLSTREGQNPEQFF. DNA of the CDR3: TGTGCCAGCAGTTTATCGACGAGGGAGGGGCAGAACCCCGAGCAGTTCTTC.

V gene TRBV7-2 combines with J gene TRBJ2-3; D is undetermined. Trimming cost V 5 bases and J 5 bases, with 5 bases left between them. CDR1 and CDR2 from the germline V gene are SGHTA and FQGNSA. This CDR3 comprises 11 residues. CDR3 sequence: CASSREDTQYF. CDR3 sequence (DNA): TGTGCCAGCAGCAGAGAAGATACGCAGTATTTT.

This clone has ten or more counts. V gene TRBV29-1 combines with J gene TRBJ2-5; 7 bases map to TRBD1. Trimming cost V 7 bases and J 5 bases; bases outside gene matches: 19. The CDR3 runs to 16 residues. Germline assignment: CDR1 SQVTM and CDR2 ANQGSEA. Here the CDR3 DNA reads TGCAGCGCCCTACCATACCTTGACAGGGCTGGTGAGACCCAGTACTTC. Protein: CSALPYLDRAGETQYF.

V and J are TRBV3-1 (or the pseudogene TRBV3-2) and TRBJ1-2; 12 nucleotides align to TRBD1. V shed 8 bases, J shed 8 bases, and the junction held 3 bases outside the gene matches. This CDR3 is 12 amino acids long. Germline values: CDR1 LGHDT, CDR2 YNNKEL (reference sequence). CDR3 in amino acids: CASGTGGLGYTF. In nucleotides, the CDR3 is TGTGCCAGCGGGACAGGGGGCTTAGGCTACACCTTC.

The chain combines TRBV5-4 with TRBJ2-7, with D perhaps TRBD1 (5 bases). The CDR3 runs 14 residues. CDR1 and CDR2 (germline): SGHNT, YYREEE (reference sequence). The V gene lost 0 bases and the J gene lost 0 bases, with 7 bases spanning the gap. CDR3 sequence (DNA): TGTGCCAGCAGCTTGGTCAGGGACTCCTACGAGCAGTACTTC. Protein: CASSLVRDSYEQYF.

The chain employs TRBV7-2 and TRBJ1-3; TRBD1 might be the D (5 bases). From germline, CDR1 is SGHTA and CDR2 FQGNSA. The CDR3 runs to 16 residues. The germline V and J ends were trimmed by 2 bases and 1 base, with 12 bases remaining between them. CDR3: CASSLSSAGSGNTIYF. CDR3 sequence (DNA): TGTGCCAGCAGCTTAAGTTCGGCAGGGTCTGGAAACACCATATATTTT.

The CDR3 is CASSYLPGATNEKLFF. The CDR3, as DNA: TGTGCCAGCAGCTACCTACCGGGGGCAACTAATGAAAAACTGTTTTTT. The chain joins TRBV3-1 (or the pseudogene TRBV3-2) to TRBJ1-4; perhaps TRBD1 as D (5 bases). V was pared by 5 bases and J by 0 bases, with 13 bases between. Germline V gene lookup returns CDR1 LGHDT and CDR2 YNNKEL (reference sequence). This CDR3 is built from 16 residues.